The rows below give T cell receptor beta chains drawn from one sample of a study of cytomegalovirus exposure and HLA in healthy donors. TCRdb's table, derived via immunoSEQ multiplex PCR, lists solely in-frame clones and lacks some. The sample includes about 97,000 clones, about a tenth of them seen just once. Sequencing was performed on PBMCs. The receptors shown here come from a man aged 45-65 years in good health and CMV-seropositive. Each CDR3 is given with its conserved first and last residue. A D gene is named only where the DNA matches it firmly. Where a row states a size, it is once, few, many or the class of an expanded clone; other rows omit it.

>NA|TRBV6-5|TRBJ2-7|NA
TGTGCCAGCAGTTACTCTTACGCGAGGGAGCAGTACTTC
CASSYSYAREQYF
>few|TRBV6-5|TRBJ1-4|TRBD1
TGTGCCAGCAACAGGGGTGGCCCTAATGAAAAACTGTTTTTT
CASNRGGPNEKLFF
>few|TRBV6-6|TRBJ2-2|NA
TGTGCCAGCAGATCCGGACAGTCCGGGGAGCTGTTTTTT
CASRSGQSGELFF
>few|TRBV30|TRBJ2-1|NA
TGTGCCTGGAGTTCGAATCCGGGGGTCAAGCAGTTCTTC
CAWSSNPGVKQFF
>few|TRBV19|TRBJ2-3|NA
TGTGCCAGTAGTCCTCAGCGGGTAGCTTCTAGCACAGATACGCAGTATTTT
CASSPQRVASSTDTQYF
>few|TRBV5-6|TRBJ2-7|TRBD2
TGTGCCAGCAGCTTGGCCCCAGCGGGAGGAGCCTACGAGCAGTACTTC
CASSLAPAGGAYEQYF
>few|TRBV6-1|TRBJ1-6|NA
TGTGCCAGCAGTAACAGTCTAAATTCACCCCTCCACTTT
CASSNSLNSPLHF
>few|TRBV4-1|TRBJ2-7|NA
TGCGCCAGCAGCCACCCAGCAGGGGCTTCCTCCTACGAGCAGTACTTC
CASSHPAGASSYEQYF
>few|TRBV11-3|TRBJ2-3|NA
TGTGCCAGCAGCTTAACTTCTAGCACAGATACGCAGTATTTT
CASSLTSSTDTQYF
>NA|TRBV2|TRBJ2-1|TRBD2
TGTGCCAGCAGCTTTAGCGGGAGCTCCTACAATGAGCAGTTCTTC
CASSFSGSSYNEQFF
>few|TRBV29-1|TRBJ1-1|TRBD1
TGCAGCGTGGACAGGGGGCGATCCACTGAAGCTTTCTTT
CSVDRGRSTEAFF
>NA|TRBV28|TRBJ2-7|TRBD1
TGTGCCAGCAGTATAAGGGGGCTCGACGAGCAGTACTTC
CASSIRGLDEQYF
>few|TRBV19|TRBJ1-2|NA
TGTGCCAGTAGTATAGACAGGGATCTTTATGGCTACACCTTC
CASSIDRDLYGYTF
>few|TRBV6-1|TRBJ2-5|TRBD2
TGTGCCAGCAGGACTAGCGGGGCACCCCAAGAGACCCAGTACTTC
CASRTSGAPQETQYF
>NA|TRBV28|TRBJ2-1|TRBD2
TGTGCCAGCAGCCCTCGGACTAGCGGGAGCAGTAATGAGCAGTTCTTC
CASSPRTSGSSNEQFF
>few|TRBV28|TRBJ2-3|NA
TGTGCCAGCTCCAAGAGCGGGCGGGCGGTAACAGATACGCAGTATTTT
CASSKSGRAVTDTQYF
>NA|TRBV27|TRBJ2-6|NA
TGTGCCAGCAGCCCCCGGGGGAGGCCTGGGGCCAACGTCCTGACTTTC
CASSPRGRPGANVLTF
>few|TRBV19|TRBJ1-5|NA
TGTGCCAGTAATCTCCCAGGGAATCAGCCCCAGCATTTT
CASNLPGNQPQHF
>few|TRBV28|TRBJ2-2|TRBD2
TGTGCCAGCATTGTAGCGGGAGGGCCCACCGGGGAGCTGTTTTTT
CASIVAGGPTGELFF
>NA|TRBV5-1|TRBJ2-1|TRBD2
TGCGCCAGCAGCTTCATGCCTAGCGGGAGGGCCGATGAGCAGTTCTTC
CASSFMPSGRADEQFF
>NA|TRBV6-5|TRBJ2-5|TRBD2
TGTGCCAGCAGTTACGGTCGGGAGGCAGAGACCCAGTACTTC
CASSYGREAETQYF
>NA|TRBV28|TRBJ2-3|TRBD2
TGTGCCAGCAGTTTATTAAGCGGGAACCTCCCAGATACGCAGTATTTT
CASSLLSGNLPDTQYF
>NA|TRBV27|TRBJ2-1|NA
TGTGCCAGCAGTTCCCGAGGGAGAAACAATGAGCAGTTCTTC
CASSSRGRNNEQFF
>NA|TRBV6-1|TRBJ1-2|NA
TGTGCCAGCAGTCAGTTTAACTATGGCTACACCTTC
CASSQFNYGYTF
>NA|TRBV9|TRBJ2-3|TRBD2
TGTGCCAGCAGCGTTAGTGCCCTGGCTAGCGGGAGTTTTCGGAGCACAGATACGCAGTATTTT
CASSVSALASGSFRSTDTQYF
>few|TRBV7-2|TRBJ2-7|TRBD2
TGTGCCAGCAGCTTAGCGTTCTCTAGCGGGAGTTACGAGCAGTACTTC
CASSLAFSSGSYEQYF
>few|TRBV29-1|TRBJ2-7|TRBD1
TGCAGCGTTCTGGTTGGGACAGGGGGCGGAGAGCAGTACTTC
CSVLVGTGGGEQYF
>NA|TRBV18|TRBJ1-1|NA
TGTGCCAGCTCACCCGACGGACTAAACACTGAAGCTTTCTTT
CASSPDGLNTEAFF
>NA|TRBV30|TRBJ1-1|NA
TGTGCCTCAGAGGAGGACAGTGAAGCTTTCTTT
CASEEDSEAFF
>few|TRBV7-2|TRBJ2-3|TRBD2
TGTGCCAGCAGCTTTAGGGGTCTAGCGGCAGATACGCAGTATTTT
CASSFRGLAADTQYF
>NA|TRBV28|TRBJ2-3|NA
TGTGCCAGCAGTCTTGGACTTGTTACGCAGTATTTT
CASSLGLVTQYF
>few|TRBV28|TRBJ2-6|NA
TGTGCCAGCAGTTTATACAGGGAGAGCGTCCTGACTTTC
CASSLYRESVLTF
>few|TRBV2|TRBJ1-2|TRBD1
TGTGCCAGCAGAGGAGAGAGGCGGGACAGGGAAGACTATGGCTACACCTTC
CASRGERRDREDYGYTF
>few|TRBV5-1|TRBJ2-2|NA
TGCGCCAGCGCGGACTCGCTGAGCACCGGGGAGCTGTTTTTT
CASADSLSTGELFF
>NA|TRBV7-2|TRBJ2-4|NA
TGTGCCAGCAGCTTAATTTCCTTATCCGCCAAAAACATTCAGTACTTC
CASSLISLSAKNIQYF
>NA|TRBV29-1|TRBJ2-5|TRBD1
TGCAGCGCAACGACAGGGCAAGAGACCCAGTACTTC
CSATTGQETQYF
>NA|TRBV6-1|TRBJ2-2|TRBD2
TGTGCCAGCAGGGGGGGGGTAACCACCGGGGAGCTGTTTTTT
CASRGGVTTGELFF
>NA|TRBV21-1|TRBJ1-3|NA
TGTGCCAGCAGCAAAGGGGGGGGAGGGGCGGGAAACACCATATATTTT
CASSKGGGGAGNTIYF
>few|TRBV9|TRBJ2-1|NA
TGTGCCAGCAGCGTAGGGGGCTCCCTAAGCTCCTACAATGAGCAGTTCTTC
CASSVGGSLSSYNEQFF
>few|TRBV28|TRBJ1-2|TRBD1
TGTGCCAGCAGTCCTGTGACAGGGGGGGATGGCTACACCTTC
CASSPVTGGDGYTF
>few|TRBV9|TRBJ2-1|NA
TGTGCCAGCAGCGAAGCCGACAGCTCCTACAATGAGCAGTTCTTC
CASSEADSSYNEQFF
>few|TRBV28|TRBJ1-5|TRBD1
TGTGCCAGCAGTACCGGACAGGGGTGGCAGCCCCAGCATTTT
CASSTGQGWQPQHF
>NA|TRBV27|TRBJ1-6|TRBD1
TGTGCCAGCAGTTTATCGCCGCAGGGGGATAATTCACCCCTCCACTTT
CASSLSPQGDNSPLHF
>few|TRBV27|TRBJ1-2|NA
TGTGCCAGCAGTAACCAGATCGCAGGGGATGTCACCTTC
CASSNQIAGDVTF